This is a list of T cell receptor beta chains from one sample in a study of blood T cell repertoires in COVID-19. Here immunoSEQ multiplex PCR was the method, and the copy in TCRdb shows in-frame clones only, minus some. The sample has more than 25,000 clones, roughly 90% seen once; the top ten hold around 5%. Sample: peripheral blood. The receptors derive from a man aged 55-75 years with active COVID-19. CDR3s leave out the opening cysteine and the closing phenylalanine or tryptophan. The order of the fields is J gene, V gene, CDR3 length, CDR3 protein.

J: TRBJ1-1; V: TRBV3-1/TRBV3-2; length: 13; CDR3: ASSQDGIRSTEAF
J: TRBJ2-5; V: TRBV7-9; length: 15; CDR3: ASSSTSSGGPSETQY
J: TRBJ1-1; V: TRBV7-5; length: 12; CDR3: ARNIREGDTEAF
J: TRBJ1-1; V: TRBV5-1; length: 12; CDR3: ASSLDRADTEAF
J: TRBJ2-7; V: TRBV6-5; length: 12; CDR3: ASSLTGGSYEQY
J: TRBJ2-3; V: TRBV18; length: 13; CDR3: ASSNDRVGTDTQY
J: TRBJ2-5; V: TRBV4-1; length: 16; CDR3: ASSQDLSASGTRETQY
J: TRBJ1-6; V: TRBV7-9; length: 16; CDR3: ASSLAASSPSYNSPLH
J: TRBJ2-1; V: TRBV7-2; length: 12; CDR3: ASSLGSTLNEQF
J: TRBJ2-5; V: TRBV6-4; length: 15; CDR3: ASSVGCRQDLQETQY
J: TRBJ2-7; V: TRBV6-5; length: 13; CDR3: ASSYTSDRSYEQY
J: TRBJ2-7; V: TRBV11-2; length: 15; CDR3: ASSPPGGVPGSNEQY
J: TRBJ1-5; V: TRBV28; length: 15; CDR3: ASSRQGGTYSNQPQH
J: TRBJ2-7; V: TRBV3-1/TRBV3-2; length: 14; CDR3: ASSKTFDRLTYEQY
J: TRBJ2-2; V: TRBV20-1; length: 15; CDR3: SASAEGQGHYPGELF
J: TRBJ2-1; V: TRBV5-4; length: 14; CDR3: ASSLDGGGSYNEQF
J: TRBJ2-1; V: TRBV3-1/TRBV3-2; length: 14; CDR3: ASSQSLAGGPREQF
J: TRBJ2-5; V: TRBV11-2; length: 13; CDR3: ASSQRELSWETQY
J: TRBJ1-3; V: TRBV7-9; length: 17; CDR3: ASSLLGTGGRSSGNTIY
J: TRBJ1-2; V: TRBV6-5; length: 13; CDR3: ASSTTGTGGDGYT
J: TRBJ1-4; V: TRBV5-1; length: 12; CDR3: ASSLDRAGEKLF
J: TRBJ2-5; V: TRBV5-1; length: 13; CDR3: ASRSSGGDQETQY
J: TRBJ2-7; V: TRBV2; length: 12; CDR3: ASSERVLRGEQY
J: TRBJ1-2; V: TRBV7-2; length: 11; CDR3: ASSLGRIYGYT
J: TRBJ2-7; V: TRBV7-2; length: 10; CDR3: ASSETGYEQY
J: TRBJ1-4; V: TRBV28; length: 13; CDR3: ASNSYSPTNEKLF